Following are 16 T cell receptor beta chains from one sample sequenced in a study of T cell changes during pregnancy in multiple sclerosis. This table comes from immunoSEQ multiplex PCR, and its TCRdb copy is limited to in-frame clones, with some not included. The table has tens of thousands of clones, 85% to 95% seen once. This sample comprised CD4+ T cells from peripheral blood mononuclear cells, obtained before pregnancy. The receptors come from a female donor with multiple sclerosis, enrolled in a pregnancy study.

V and J are TRBV6-7 and TRBJ2-1, with TRBD1 matching 9 bases. Being an ORF, TRBV6-7 has a function that is uncertain. This CDR3 is 14 amino acids long. V gave up 5 bases and J gave up 6 bases; unmatched junction bases: 5. CDR3 nucleotides: TGTGCCAGCAGTCCGGACAGGGGTGGCAATGAGCAGTTCTTC. It specifies CASSPDRGGNEQFF.

J is TRBJ2-1 and V is TRBV19, with a weak D call TRBD2 (5 bases). CDR1 is LNHDA and CDR2 is SQIVND in the germline V gene (reference sequence). Between the trimmed V and J ends, which lost 5 bases and 9 bases, there was a span of 11 bases. This CDR3 region has 12 residues. CDR3 coding DNA: TGTGCCAGTAGTTTATTGGGGAGTGAGCAGTTCTTC. This encodes CASSLLGSEQFF.

This clone appeared a single time. The chain links TRBV6-5 to TRBJ2-1, with 9 bases lining up with TRBD1. With V trimmed by 4 bases and J by 6 bases, 7 bases remained unmatched. The CDR3 length is 15 residues. Germline V gene lookup returns CDR1 MNHEY and CDR2 SVGAGI. The CDR3 sequence is CASSSPGQGGNEQFF. CDR3 bases: TGTGCCAGCAGTTCCCCGGGACAGGGTGGCAATGAGCAGTTCTTC.

This chain connects TRBV2 to TRBJ2-3; 9 bases fit TRBD2. Per germline, CDR1 SNHLY and CDR2 FYNNEI. The CDR3 sequence is 18 residues long. The V gene end was trimmed by 6 bases and the J gene end by 0 bases; junction bases not matched to a gene: 13. The CDR3 nucleotides read TGTGCCAGCAGAGGACGGGCGACTAGCGGACTTAGCACAGATACGCAGTATTTT. Protein product: CASRGRATSGLSTDTQYF.

The J gene is TRBJ2-3, the V gene TRBV5-4, with D unclear. V was trimmed by 4 bases and J by 0 bases, leaving 15 bases between them. Germline V gene data show CDR1 as SGHNT and CDR2 as YYREEE (reference sequence). The CDR3 length is 16 residues. The CDR3 sequence: CASSRSRPPSTDTQYF. The CDR3 nucleotides read TGTGCCAGCAGCCGGAGCCGGCCTCCTAGCACAGATACGCAGTATTTT.

V usage is TRBV7-2 and J usage is TRBJ2-7; maybe TRBD2 (6 bases). CDR1 is SGHTA and CDR2 is FQGNSA in the germline V gene. CDR3 length: 15 residues. The V end was cut by 4 bases, the J end by 7 bases, with 20 bases between. The CDR3 region has the DNA TGTGCCAGCAGCTCCGACACGGGACTCCCACGGGAGCAGTACTTC. Translating gives CASSSDTGLPREQYF.

This clone occurred a few times. This chain connects TRBV19 to TRBJ1-1, with TRBD1 matching over 8 bases. CDR3 length: 13 residues. In germline, CDR1 is LNHDA, CDR2 SQIVND (reference sequence). Trimming took 10 bases from V and 3 from J; bases not matched to a gene: 7. The CDR3 coding sequence is TGTGCCACCTCCGACAGGGGTGACACTGAAGCTTTCTTT. Amino acid sequence: CATSDRGDTEAFF.

V and J are TRBV5-5 and TRBJ2-7; 11 nucleotides align to TRBD1. The CDR3 is 14 amino acids. The germline V gene has CDR1 SGHKS and CDR2 YYEKEE (reference sequence). J lost 3 bases, V lost 4 bases, and 3 bases had no gene match. DNA for the CDR3: TGTGCCAGCAGCCCCGGGACAGGGGGCTACGAGCAGTACTTC. It translates to CASSPGTGGYEQYF.

The chain joins TRBV18 to TRBJ2-6, with a tentative D call TRBD1 (6 bases). Germline V CDR1 and CDR2: KGHSH, LQKENI. Trimming took 1 base from V and 0 from J, leaving 16 bases between them. CDR3 size: 19 residues. For the CDR3, the DNA is TGTGCCAGCTCACCACAAACCGGGACATGGACCTCTGGGGCCAACGTCCTGACTTTC. It codes for CASSPQTGTWTSGANVLTF.

The chain links TRBV14 to TRBJ2-1; perhaps TRBD1 as D (6 bases). This CDR3 is 16 amino acids long. The germline V gene has CDR1 SGHDN and CDR2 FVKESK. With 0 bases removed from V and 8 bases from J, the gap between germline ends came to 17 bases. This CDR3 reads CASSQDTGPLYDEQFF. The CDR3 bases are TGTGCCAGCAGCCAAGACACAGGGCCCCTTTACGATGAGCAGTTCTTC.

V is TRBV30 and J is TRBJ1-5; possibly TRBD1 for D (6 bases). Trimming stripped 2 bases from V and 1 base from J, with 15 bases between. Looked up from germline, CDR1 is GTSNPN and CDR2 is SVGIG (reference sequence). The CDR3 contains 16 residues. The CDR3 region has the DNA TGTGCCTGGAGTTACAGGGAAGTCTTAAGCAATCAGCCCCAGCATTTT. As protein: CAWSYREVLSNQPQHF.

J is TRBJ1-5 and V is TRBV7-9; no clear D. The CDR3 is 15 residues long. Germline assignment: CDR1 SEHNR and CDR2 FQNEAQ (reference sequence). Trimming removed 1 base from V and 5 bases from J, with 12 bases in between. This chain's CDR3 is CASSLGGLGDQPQHF. Written as DNA, the CDR3 is TGTGCCAGCAGCTTAGGAGGACTAGGTGATCAGCCCCAGCATTTT.

V gene TRBV6-5 combines with J gene TRBJ1-1; a weak D match, TRBD1 (5 bases). Trimming left V 0 bases short and J 5 bases short, with 16 bases between. In germline, CDR1 is MNHEY, CDR2 SVGAGI. This CDR3 comprises 16 residues. The CDR3 DNA reads as TGTGCCAGCAGTTACTCGGGCACTTCTAGGGGAACTGAAGCTTTCTTT. Translated, it gives CASSYSGTSRGTEAFF.

As for this clone: Other DNA sequences of this sample code for an identical CDR3. The chain links TRBV5-1 to TRBJ1-3; D unclear. Germline V gene lookup returns CDR1 SGHRS and CDR2 YFSETQ. Between the trimmed V and J ends, which lost 0 bases and 0 bases, there was a span of 10 bases. CDR3 length: 16 amino acids. This chain's CDR3 is CASSLAPTGSGNTIYF. Here the CDR3 DNA reads TGCGCCAGCAGCTTGGCGCCGACGGGCTCTGGAAACACCATATATTTT.

V and J are TRBV10-3 and TRBJ1-1, with 7 bases identical to TRBD1. CDR1 and CDR2 from the germline V gene are ENHRY and SYGVKD. Trimming took 5 bases from V and 6 from J; bases not matched to a gene: 15. The CDR3 spans 16 residues. CDR3 sequence: CAISPFSGRGKSEAFF. The DNA of the CDR3 is TGTGCCATCAGTCCGTTTTCGGGCAGGGGGAAATCTGAAGCTTTCTTT.

The rearrangement joins TRBV7-3 to TRBJ1-1; 7 positions match TRBD1. J lost 4 bases, V lost 2 bases, and 4 bases had no gene match. The CDR3 contains 14 residues. Germline values: CDR1 SGHTA, CDR2 FQGTGA. CDR3 region: CASSLRAGGTEAFF. The DNA for the CDR3 is TGTGCCAGCAGCTTACGCGCAGGGGGCACTGAAGCTTTCTTT.